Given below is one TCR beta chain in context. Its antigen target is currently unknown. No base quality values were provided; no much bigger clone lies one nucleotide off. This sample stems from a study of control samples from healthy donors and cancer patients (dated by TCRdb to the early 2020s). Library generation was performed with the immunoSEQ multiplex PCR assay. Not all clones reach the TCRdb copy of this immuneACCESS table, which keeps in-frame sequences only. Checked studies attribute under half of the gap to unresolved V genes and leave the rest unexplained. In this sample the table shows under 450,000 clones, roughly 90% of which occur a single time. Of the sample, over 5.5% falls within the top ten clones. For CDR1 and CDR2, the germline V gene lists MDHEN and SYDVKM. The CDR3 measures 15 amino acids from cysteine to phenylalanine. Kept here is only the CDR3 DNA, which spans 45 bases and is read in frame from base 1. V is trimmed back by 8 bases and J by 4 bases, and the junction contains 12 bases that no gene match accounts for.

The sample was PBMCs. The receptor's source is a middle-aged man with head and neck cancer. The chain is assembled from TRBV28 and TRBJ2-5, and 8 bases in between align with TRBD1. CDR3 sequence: CASGYQTGGGETQYF. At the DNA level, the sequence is TGTGCCAGCGGCTACCAAACAGGGGGAGGAGAGACCCAGTACTTC.